The 18 T cell receptor beta chains presented below share a single source sample, sequenced in a study of regulatory T cells. General study findings and limits: In CD3G-deficient patients, conventional CD4+ T cells were enriched for hydrophobic CDR3 residues at positions 6 and 7.

The PCR used 52 TRBV and 13 TRBJ primers. Libraries were prepared by immunoSEQ multiplex PCR; TCRdb keeps only in-frame clonotypes and omits some of them. The repertoire holds about 35,000 clones, with 89% as singletons. Antigens for these TCRs are unknown. The sequencing input was conventional CD4+ T cells sorted from blood. The receptor set was obtained from a person aged 18-35 years with CD3G deficiency.

The rearrangement uses TRBV6-1 and TRBJ2-7, with 10 bases fitting TRBD1. The germline CDR1 and CDR2 sequences are MNHNS and SASEGT. The CDR3 sequence is 14 residues long. J lost 4 bases, V lost 7 bases, and 7 bases had no gene match. CDR3 amino acids: CASTLGQGGYEQYF. DNA for the CDR3: TGTGCCAGCACCCTAGGACAGGGGGGATACGAGCAGTACTTC.

The chain combines TRBV6-1 with TRBJ2-1, with a possible D match to TRBD1 (6 bases). Germline-derived CDR1 and CDR2 are MNHNS and SASEGT. This CDR3 has 15 amino acids. V was pared by 5 bases and J by 0 bases, with 11 bases between. The CDR3: CASSQDSFSYNEQFF. The CDR3 coding sequence is TGTGCCAGCAGTCAGGACAGTTTCTCCTACAATGAGCAGTTCTTC.

V gene TRBV11-3 combines with J gene TRBJ2-2; 10 bases are a match to TRBD1. V gave up 5 bases and J gave up 5 bases; unmatched junction bases: 5. There are 15 residues in the CDR3. In germline, CDR1 is SGHNT, CDR2 YENEEA. Here the CDR3 reads CASSRDRGGTGELFF. CDR3 in DNA: TGTGCCAGCAGCCGGGACAGGGGTGGAACCGGGGAGCTGTTTTTT.

The table lists this clone with a few counts. The rearrangement links TRBV7-2 to TRBJ1-1; D is unclear. The CDR3 has 14 residues. The V end lost 1 base, the J end lost 2 bases, and 8 bases lay between the germline ends. CDR1 and CDR2 from the germline V gene are SGHTA and FQGNSA. The CDR3 loop is CASSLEWSNTEAFF. CDR3 in DNA: TGTGCCAGCAGCTTAGAATGGTCCAACACTGAAGCTTTCTTT.

V usage is TRBV7-9 and J usage is TRBJ2-1; a weak D match, TRBD2 (6 bases). The CDR3 loop spans 14 amino acids. Germline values: CDR1 SEHNR, CDR2 FQNEAQ (reference sequence). V was trimmed by 3 bases and J by 5 bases, leaving 11 bases between them. The CDR3 DNA follows: TGTGCCAGCAGCTTGTCGGGAGAAAACAATGAGCAGTTCTTC. Translation gives CASSLSGENNEQFF.

This clone was seen only a few times. The chain recombines TRBV6-1 with TRBJ1-5, with TRBD1 as a possible D gene (5 bases). Trimming took 6 bases from V and 3 from J, leaving 9 bases between them. From germline, CDR1 is MNHNS and CDR2 SASEGT. The CDR3 has 13 residues. The CDR3 nucleotides read TGTGCCAGCAGCGGGACTCTCAATCAGCCCCAGCATTTT. This encodes CASSGTLNQPQHF.

J is TRBJ2-6 and V is TRBV15; D remains ambiguous. Looked up from germline, CDR1 is LNHNV and CDR2 is YYDKDF (reference sequence). The length of the CDR3 is 16 residues. The ends were cut back, 0 bases at V and 0 bases at J, with 6 bases in the middle. CDR3 region: CATSRESDSGANVLTF. The CDR3 DNA sequence: TGTGCCACCAGCAGAGAGTCCGACTCTGGGGCCAACGTCCTGACTTTC.

J is TRBJ2-7 and V is TRBV10-3; perhaps TRBD1 as D (5 bases). CDR3 size: 14 residues. Germline V gene data show CDR1 as ENHRY and CDR2 as SYGVKD. Trimming took 4 bases from V and 5 from J, leaving 15 bases between them. The CDR3, as DNA: TGTGCCATCAGTGTAGCCAGGGAAGGGCACGAGCAGTACTTC. Translating it yields CAISVAREGHEQYF.

The V gene is TRBV28, the J gene TRBJ2-2; TRBD2 agrees at 11 bases. V shed 6 bases, J shed 2 bases, and the junction held 2 bases outside the gene matches. The CDR3 extends over 15 amino acids. Germline CDR1 reads MDHEN; CDR2 reads SYDVKM. CDR3 bases: TGTGCCAGCAGGCTAGCGGGAGGCAACACCGGGGAGCTGTTTTTT. It specifies CASRLAGGNTGELFF.

The gene calls are TRBV28 and TRBJ1-1; D gene uncertain. Deletions cut 5 bases from V and 4 bases from J, with 11 bases between. The CDR3 has 13 amino acids. Germline V gene data show CDR1 as MDHEN and CDR2 as SYDVKM. CDR3: CASSPLIRTEAFF. The CDR3 DNA sequence: TGTGCCAGCAGTCCTCTGATTCGCACTGAAGCTTTCTTT.

The rearrangement uses TRBV19 and TRBJ1-1; D perhaps matches TRBD1 (6 bases). The V gene's germline CDR1 is LNHDA and CDR2 SQIVND (reference sequence). The V end was cut by 4 bases, the J end by 4 bases, with 10 bases between. The CDR3 spans 13 residues. CDR3 residues: CASSRGDTTEAFF. CDR3 in DNA: TGTGCCAGTAGTAGGGGGGACACCACTGAAGCTTTCTTT.

The chain couples TRBV11-2 to TRBJ2-1; D possibly matches TRBD1 or TRBD2 (6 bases each). CDR1 is SGHAT, CDR2 FQNNGV, per germline. CDR3 size: 15 residues. The V gene lost 2 bases and the J gene lost 3 bases, with 11 bases spanning the gap. The CDR3 DNA follows: TGTGCCAGCAGCTTAAGGGGGGAGATCTACAATGAGCAGTTCTTC. The encoded protein is CASSLRGEIYNEQFF.

This chain uses TRBV6-1 with TRBJ1-2; possible D gene TRBD1, 6 bases. This CDR3 contains 13 residues. Germline values: CDR1 MNHNS, CDR2 SASEGT. The V end was cut by 5 bases, the J end by 2 bases, with 9 bases between. The chain's CDR3 is CASSRTENYGYTF. The CDR3 DNA reads TGTGCCAGCAGTAGGACAGAAAACTATGGCTACACCTTC.

The chain uses TRBV28 and TRBJ2-4; D is possibly TRBD1 or TRBD2 (5 bases each). The germline V gene has CDR1 MDHEN and CDR2 SYDVKM. The CDR3 length is 13 residues. The V end lost 5 bases, the J end lost 9 bases, and 14 bases lay between the germline ends. The CDR3 sequence is CASSEGNESIQYF. The CDR3, as DNA: TGTGCCAGCAGTGAGGGGAACGAGAGCATTCAGTACTTC.

This chain connects TRBV21-1 to TRBJ2-2. TRBV21-1 is labeled a pseudogene. The CDR3 has 14 residues. The chain's CDR3 is CASSKGVGAGELFF. DNA of the CDR3: TGTGCCAGCAGCAAAGGTGTGGGGGCCGGGGAGCTGTTTTTT.

This clone was recorded once. The rearrangement links TRBV10-3 to TRBJ2-7; 10 bases align to TRBD2. The length of the CDR3 is 15 residues. Germline V CDR1 and CDR2: ENHRY, SYGVKD. The ends lost 10 bases at V and 4 bases at J; junction bases unmatched: 13. CDR3: CATKRVAGGSYEQYF. CDR3 sequence (DNA): TGTGCCACCAAAAGGGTAGCGGGAGGTAGTTACGAGCAGTACTTC.

This chain joins TRBV6-1 and TRBJ1-1, with D possibly TRBD1 on 5 matching bases. There are 15 residues in the CDR3. The ends were cut back, 3 bases at V and 3 bases at J, with 14 bases in the middle. CDR1 is MNHNS, CDR2 SASEGT, per germline. This chain's CDR3 is CASSDLGQGHTEAFF. CDR3 DNA sequence: TGTGCCAGCAGTGACTTAGGTCAGGGACACACTGAAGCTTTCTTT.

The chain is built from TRBV28 and TRBJ2-7; D is possibly TRBD1 (6 bases). The CDR3 runs to 13 residues. V gave up 5 bases and J gave up 4 bases, with 12 bases separating them. In germline, CDR1 is MDHEN, CDR2 SYDVKM. The CDR3 here is CASSPPTGYEQYF. CDR3 DNA sequence: TGTGCCAGCAGTCCTCCTACAGGGTACGAGCAGTACTTC.